The 31 T cell receptor beta chains given below trace back to one sample, sequenced in a study of T-cell memory formation after mild COVID-19. TCRdb re-called the 5' RACE reads through MiXCR, storing one row per CDR3 protein. The table has 180,000 or so distinct CDR3 sequences, about 9.9% seen once; the top ten hold 3.5% to 4%. The specimen was PBMCs or a T cell subset sorted from them (not recorded which). These receptors were taken from a man younger than 35 who had mild COVID-19 (a few samples of this study predate the infection). Cell type and time point are not known.

Many counts were recorded for this clonotype. The chain recombines TRBV6-5 with TRBJ1-2; D uncertain. Germline CDR1 and CDR2: MNHEY and SVGAGI. The CDR3 contains 12 residues. The V end lost 5 bases, the J end lost 2 bases, and 6 bases lay between the germline ends. The CDR3, as DNA: TGTGCCAGCAGTGGACGGAACTATGGCTACACCTTC. This sequence encodes CASSGRNYGYTF.

There are a few counts of this clonotype. The chain uses TRBV20-1 and TRBJ2-1; D remains unclear. The CDR3 runs 14 residues. V gave up 4 bases and J gave up 7 bases, with 17 bases separating them. Germline V gene data show CDR1 as DFQATT and CDR2 as SNEGSKA (reference sequence). Here the CDR3 reads CSANDGGPLNEQFF. The DNA for the CDR3 is TGCAGTGCTAACGATGGTGGTCCCCTAAATGAGCAGTTCTTC.

This rearrangement joins TRBV6-5 to TRBJ1-2, with a tentative D call TRBD1 (5 bases). Between the trimmed V and J ends, which lost 7 bases and 6 bases, there was a span of 21 bases. The germline V gene encodes CDR1 MNHEY and CDR2 SVGAGI. This CDR3 is 15 amino acids long. The CDR3 nucleotides are TGTGCCAGCAAATTCGAGGGGATCTTAGGAGATGGCTACACCTTC. Amino acids: CASKFEGILGDGYTF.

The V gene is TRBV5-1, the J gene TRBJ2-4; possibly TRBD2 for D (6 bases). V was shortened by 2 bases and J by 5 bases, with 11 bases between the two germline ends. CDR1 and CDR2 from the germline V gene are SGHRS and YFSETQ. The CDR3 totals 14 residues. CDR3 sequence reads: CASSLSPGENIQYF. The CDR3, as DNA: TGCGCCAGCAGCTTAAGTCCGGGGGAAAACATTCAGTACTTC.

This clonotype was seen a single time. The chain carries TRBV7-2 and TRBJ2-1, with D possibly being TRBD1 or TRBD2 (5 bases each). Germline CDR1 SGHTA, CDR2 FQGNSA. CDR3 length equals 15 residues. V dropped 1 base and J dropped 7 bases, with 14 bases sitting between them. In DNA, the CDR3 is TGTGCCAGCAGCTTAGGGGGACGGGGTATGAATGAGCAGTTCTTC. It translates to CASSLGGRGMNEQFF.

This clonotype has a handful of counts. V is TRBV5-1 and J is TRBJ2-5; TRBD1 matches at 8 bases. Germline V lookup: CDR1 SGHRS, CDR2 YFSETQ. The CDR3 runs to 14 residues. The V segment lost 0 bases and the J segment 4 bases; nucleotides outside the gene matches: 2. CDR3 in amino acids: CASSLGTGRETQYF. The CDR3 bases are TGCGCCAGCAGCTTGGGGACAGGGCGAGAGACCCAGTACTTC.

This clonotype came up a few times. This chain joins TRBV7-2 and TRBJ2-3; no firm D call. V was cut by 1 base and J by 6 bases, with 14 bases left in between. This CDR3 comprises 15 residues. In germline, CDR1 is SGHTA, CDR2 FQGNSA. The CDR3: CASSLVTGRGDTQYF. The CDR3, as DNA: TGTGCCAGCAGCTTAGTAACTGGACGTGGGGATACGCAGTATTTT.

This clonotype was seen repeatedly, ten times or more. The rearrangement uses TRBV9 and TRBJ2-1, with D unclear. Germline-derived CDR1 and CDR2 are SGDLS and YYNGEE. There are 13 residues in the CDR3. Deletions cut 4 bases from V and 7 bases from J, with 12 bases between. CDR3 in amino acids: CASSLPSRNEQFF. CDR3 nucleotide sequence: TGTGCCAGCAGCCTCCCCTCCAGGAATGAGCAGTTCTTC. Looking up the rest from reference TRBV9 and TRBJ2-1 gives the full variable domain: DSGVTQTPKHLITATGQRVTLRCSPRSGDLSVYWYQQSLDQGLQFLIQYYNGEERAKGNILERFSAQQFPDLHSELNLSSLELGDSALYFCASSLPSRNEQFFGPGTRLTVL.

The table lists this clonotype with a few counts. This chain connects TRBV2 to TRBJ1-3; no reliable D call. The CDR3 loop spans 14 amino acids. Germline loops: CDR1 SNHLY, CDR2 FYNNEI. V was clipped by 6 bases and J by 0 bases, with 9 bases between them. The DNA for the CDR3 is TGTGCCAGCAGAGGCGGATTCTCTGGAAACACCATATATTTT. Protein sequence: CASRGGFSGNTIYF. Complete variable domain (other parts from reference TRBV2 and TRBJ1-3): EPEVTQTPSHQVTQMGQEVILRCVPISNHLYFYWYRQILGQKVEFLVSFYNNEISEKSEIFDDQFSVERPDGSNFTLKIRSTKLEDSAMYFCASRGGFSGNTIYFGEGSWLTVV.

The V and J genes are TRBV20-1 and TRBJ2-5; either TRBD1 or TRBD2 may fit D (5 bases each). V was clipped by 5 bases and J by 5 bases, with 24 bases between them. The CDR3 is 16 amino acids. Germline loops: CDR1 DFQATT, CDR2 SNEGSKA (reference sequence). The CDR3 DNA is TGCAGTGCTGGTTCCCCCTCTTCGGGACCGGGGGAGACCCAGTACTTC. Protein: CSAGSPSSGPGETQYF.

Points on this clonotype: Germline is not matched at one junction end, which may reflect a read error. This chain uses TRBV7-2 with TRBJ2-5; D is unclear. This CDR3 comprises 13 residues. Germline CDR1 reads SGHTA; CDR2 reads FQGNSA. CDR3 residues: CASSFGPQEAQYF. The CDR3 DNA reads TGTGCCAGCAGCTTTGGTCCCCAAGAGGCCCAGTACTTC.

V usage is TRBV29-1 and J usage is TRBJ2-3; TRBD1 aligns across 10 bases. The CDR3 spans 14 residues. Per the germline V gene, CDR1 is SQVTM and CDR2 is ANQGSEA. With V trimmed by 3 bases and J by 3 bases, 3 bases remained unmatched. CDR3 loop: CSVERTGGTDTQYF. CDR3 DNA: TGCAGCGTTGAGAGGACAGGGGGGACAGATACGCAGTATTTT.

This clonotype was seen ten or more times. The rearrangement links TRBV19 to TRBJ2-5; possible D gene TRBD1, 6 bases. The length of the CDR3 is 14 residues. Trimming shortened V by 10 bases and J by 6 bases, and 21 bases separated the two germline ends. Germline loops: CDR1 LNHDA, CDR2 SQIVND (reference sequence). The CDR3 protein is CANWGKQGRKTQYF. In DNA form, the CDR3 reads TGTGCCAACTGGGGAAAACAGGGTAGGAAGACCCAGTACTTC.

This clonotype was found a few times. The chain employs TRBV7-3 and TRBJ2-3; D may correspond to TRBD1 or TRBD2 (5 bases each). Trimming removed 5 bases from V and 2 bases from J, with 11 bases in between. Looked up from germline, CDR1 is SGHTA and CDR2 is FQGTGA. The CDR3 has 14 amino acids. The CDR3 nucleotides are TGTGCCAGCAGCGATAAGGGGACCACAGATACGCAGTATTTT. It is translated as CASSDKGTTDTQYF.

The V call is TRBV7-2, the J call TRBJ1-6, with D possibly TRBD1 on 6 matching bases. The V end was cut by 4 bases, the J end by 9 bases, with 10 bases between. This CDR3 region has 13 residues. Germline CDR1 reads SGHTA; CDR2 reads FQGNSA. The CDR3 sequence is CASSSGAGSPLHF. In DNA form, the CDR3 reads TGTGCCAGCAGCTCAGGGGCGGGTTCACCCCTCCACTTT.

A few counts support this clonotype. This chain links TRBV28 with TRBJ2-5; 10 bases agree with TRBD2. With 3 bases clipped from V and 1 base from J, the junction kept 2 bases outside the gene matches. The CDR3 length is 15 residues. Germline V CDR1 and CDR2: MDHEN, SYDVKM. DNA of the CDR3: TGTGCCAGCAGTTTGGCTAGCGGGGGCCAAGAGACCCAGTACTTC. Its protein product is CASSLASGGQETQYF.

The chain links TRBV6-5 to TRBJ2-3, with D tentatively TRBD1 or TRBD2 (5 bases each). CDR1 and CDR2 from the germline V gene are MNHEY and SVGAGI. The CDR3 length is 15 residues. Trimming cost V 6 bases and J 5 bases, with 18 bases left between them. The DNA for the CDR3 is TGTGCCAGCAGGAGACTGACCGGGGCCGGAGATACGCAGTATTTT. It is translated as CASRRLTGAGDTQYF.

This clonotype was counted only a few times. The chain has TRBV6-2 or TRBV6-3 and TRBJ1-5, with 12 nucleotides matching TRBD1. CDR3 length: 17 amino acids. J lost 7 bases, V lost 7 bases, and 14 bases had no gene match. Germline lookup yields CDR1 MNHEY and CDR2 SVGEGT. The CDR3 here is CASTATGTGGAWQPQHF. DNA for the CDR3: TGTGCCAGCACTGCGACCGGGACAGGGGGCGCCTGGCAGCCCCAGCATTTT.

V gene TRBV12-3 or TRBV12-4 combines with J gene TRBJ1-5; 11 nucleotides agree with TRBD1. V was pared by 2 bases and J by 6 bases, with 3 bases of the junction left unmatched. The CDR3 totals 15 residues. For the CDR3, the DNA is TGTGCCAGCAGTTTAATCGGGACAGGGGGTCAGCCCCAGCATTTT. Translating it yields CASSLIGTGGQPQHF.

This clonotype has only a few counts. CDR3 DNA: TGTGCCAGCAGTGAAGCTAGCCACGAGCAGTACTTC. Translating it yields CASSEASHEQYF. The V gene is TRBV2, the J gene TRBJ2-7; no firm D call. Trimming left V 0 bases short and J 5 bases short, with 5 bases between. Germline CDR1 SNHLY, CDR2 FYNNEI. The CDR3 contains 12 residues.

The chain recombines TRBV14 with TRBJ2-5; TRBD2 matches at 10 bases. CDR3 size: 19 residues. Germline assignment: CDR1 SGHDN and CDR2 FVKESK. V was pared by 0 bases and J by 4 bases, with 14 bases of the junction left unmatched. CDR3 loop: CASSQDLVASGGQTETQYF. The CDR3 DNA is TGTGCCAGCAGCCAAGATTTAGTAGCTAGCGGGGGCCAGACAGAGACCCAGTACTTC.

This clonotype was detected only a few times. V and J are TRBV7-8 and TRBJ2-3, with 10 nucleotides matching TRBD2. Losses at the gene ends were 3 bases for V and 1 base for J; bases not matched to a gene: 4. Germline V lookup: CDR1 SGHVS, CDR2 FQNEAQ. This CDR3 region has 16 residues. The DNA of the CDR3 is TGTGCCAGCAGCTTCGCGCTAGCGGGGGGCACAGATACGCAGTATTTT. It yields the protein CASSFALAGGTDTQYF.

This clonotype has more than one count but fewer than ten. The chain combines TRBV7-2 with TRBJ2-5; 7 nucleotides agree with TRBD1. This CDR3 is built from 13 residues. From germline, CDR1 is SGHTA and CDR2 FQGNSA. V gave up 5 bases and J gave up 6 bases; unmatched junction bases: 6. CDR3 in DNA: TGTGCCAGCAGCGACAGGGAGTCGAAGACCCAGTACTTC. As protein: CASSDRESKTQYF. The full variable domain, its missing parts supplied by reference TRBV7-2 and TRBJ2-5, is GAGVSQSPSNKVTEKGKDVELRCDPISGHTALYWYRQSLGQGLEFLIYFQGNSAPDKSGLPSDRFSAERTGGSVSTLTIQRTQQEDSAVYLCASSDRESKTQYFGPGTRLLVL.

The V and J genes are TRBV7-6 and TRBJ2-1, with TRBD1 matching 7 bases. Germline CDR1 is SGHVS and CDR2 is FNYEAQ. The CDR3 sequence is 15 residues long. Germline trimming cut 1 base from V and 1 base from J; bases unmatched to any gene: 1. CDR3 region: CASSLVQGSYNEQFF. CDR3 bases: TGTGCCAGCAGCTTAGTACAGGGGTCCTACAATGAGCAGTTCTTC.

The table lists this clonotype with a few counts. V usage is TRBV4-3 and J usage is TRBJ1-6; D unresolved. Germline V gene sequence: CDR1 LGHNA, CDR2 YSLEER. This CDR3 is 15 amino acids long. V was trimmed by 0 bases and J by 10 bases, leaving 13 bases between them. DNA for the CDR3: TGCGCCAGCAGCCAAGATGCAGCCGGGGAATCACCCCTCCACTTT. Translating gives CASSQDAAGESPLHF.

At least ten counts were recorded for this clonotype. The rearrangement joins TRBV9 to TRBJ2-2; D gene ambiguous. Deletions cut 7 bases from V and 0 bases from J, with 7 bases between. The CDR3 is made up of 13 amino acids. Per the germline V gene, CDR1 is SGDLS and CDR2 is YYNGEE. The CDR3 region has the DNA TGTGCCAGCCGGACGGCGAACACCGGGGAGCTGTTTTTT. Its translation is CASRTANTGELFF.

This clonotype has ten or more counts. The chain employs TRBV2 and TRBJ2-2, with 7 bases fitting TRBD1. Germline loops: CDR1 SNHLY, CDR2 FYNNEI. V gave up 8 bases and J gave up 3 bases; unmatched junction bases: 9. This CDR3 has 15 residues. In DNA form, the CDR3 reads TGTGCCAGCTGGGCAGGGGGAAGTTACACCGGGGAGCTGTTTTTT. Amino acid sequence: CASWAGGSYTGELFF.

V gene TRBV4-2 combines with J gene TRBJ2-1; tentative D call: TRBD2 (7 bases). Per germline, CDR1 LGHNA and CDR2 YNFKEQ. This CDR3 is built from 14 residues. The V gene lost 1 base and the J gene lost 8 bases, with 12 bases spanning the gap. Here the CDR3 reads CASSQGGGGYEQFF. For the CDR3, the DNA is TGTGCCAGCAGCCAAGGAGGGGGGGGCTATGAGCAGTTCTTC.

The chain joins TRBV27 to TRBJ1-6; 8 nucleotides agree with TRBD1. The V gene end was trimmed by 4 bases and the J gene end by 6 bases; junction bases not matched to a gene: 8. Per germline, CDR1 MNHEY and CDR2 SMNVEV (reference sequence). This CDR3 is built from 16 residues. CDR3 loop: CASSSLQGASNSPLHF. The CDR3 DNA reads TGTGCCAGCAGTTCGTTGCAGGGGGCAAGTAATTCACCCCTCCACTTT.

This chain uses TRBV12-3 or TRBV12-4 with TRBJ1-3; D is unclear. The CDR3 sequence is 14 residues long. V shed 5 bases and J shed 4 bases, with 12 bases lying between them. For the CDR3, the DNA is TGTGCCAGCAGTCCGGGGTATCCCGGAAACACCATATATTTT. Translating it yields CASSPGYPGNTIYF.

The chain links TRBV4-3 to TRBJ1-5; unclear D gene. The germline gives CDR1 LGHNA, CDR2 YSLEER. The CDR3 is 13 amino acids. V lost 0 bases to trimming and J lost 7 bases, with 7 bases between them. CDR3 residues: CASSQDRLQPQHF. The DNA of the CDR3 is TGCGCCAGCAGCCAAGATCGATTACAGCCCCAGCATTTT.